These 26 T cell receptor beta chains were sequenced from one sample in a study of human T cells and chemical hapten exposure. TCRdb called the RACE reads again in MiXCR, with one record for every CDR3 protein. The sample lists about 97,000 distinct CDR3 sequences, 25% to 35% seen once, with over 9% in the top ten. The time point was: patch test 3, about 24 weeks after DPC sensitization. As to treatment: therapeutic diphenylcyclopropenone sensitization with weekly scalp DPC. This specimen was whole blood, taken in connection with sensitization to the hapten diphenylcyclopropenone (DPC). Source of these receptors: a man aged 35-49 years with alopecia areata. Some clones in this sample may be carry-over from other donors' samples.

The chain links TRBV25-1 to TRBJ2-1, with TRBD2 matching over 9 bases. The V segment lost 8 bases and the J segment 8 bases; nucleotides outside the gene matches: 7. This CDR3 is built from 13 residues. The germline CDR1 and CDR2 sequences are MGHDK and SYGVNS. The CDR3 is CASRAGGRDEQFF. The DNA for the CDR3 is TGTGCCAGCCGAGCGGGAGGTAGAGATGAGCAGTTCTTC.

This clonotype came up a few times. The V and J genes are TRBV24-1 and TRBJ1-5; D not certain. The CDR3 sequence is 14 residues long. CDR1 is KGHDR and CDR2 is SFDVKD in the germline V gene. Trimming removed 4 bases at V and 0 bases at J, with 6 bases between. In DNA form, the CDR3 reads TGTGCCACCAGTGAGGCCCTTAGCAATCAGCCCCAGCATTTT. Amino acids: CATSEALSNQPQHF.

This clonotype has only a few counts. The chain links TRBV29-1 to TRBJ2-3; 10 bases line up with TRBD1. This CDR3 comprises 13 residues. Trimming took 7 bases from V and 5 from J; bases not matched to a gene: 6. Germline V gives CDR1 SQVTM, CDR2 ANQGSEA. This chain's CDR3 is CSARTGGRDTQYF. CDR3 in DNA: TGCAGCGCCAGGACAGGGGGGAGAGATACGCAGTATTTT.

CDR3 residues: CASGSRDAEYF. In nucleotides, the CDR3 is TGTGCCAGCGGGAGTAGGGACGCGGAGTACTTC. The rearrangement joins TRBV6-5 to TRBJ2-7, with D perhaps being TRBD1 or TRBD2 (5 bases each). This CDR3 has 11 amino acids. Germline V CDR1 and CDR2: MNHEY, SVGAGI. V lost 8 bases, J lost 11 bases, and 16 bases lay in between.

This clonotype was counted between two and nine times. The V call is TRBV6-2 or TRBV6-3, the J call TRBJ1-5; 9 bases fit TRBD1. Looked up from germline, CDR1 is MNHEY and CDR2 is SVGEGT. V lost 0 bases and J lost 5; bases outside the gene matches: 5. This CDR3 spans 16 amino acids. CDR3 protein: CASSYSSRTGDQPQHF. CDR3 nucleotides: TGTGCCAGCAGTTACTCGAGCCGGACAGGGGATCAGCCCCAGCATTTT.

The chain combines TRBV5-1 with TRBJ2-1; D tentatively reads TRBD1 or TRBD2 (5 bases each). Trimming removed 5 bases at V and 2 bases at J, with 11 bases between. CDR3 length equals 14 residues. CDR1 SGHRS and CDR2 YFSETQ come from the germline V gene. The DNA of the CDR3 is TGCGCCAGCAGTCAGAGGGGACCCTACAATGAGCAGTTCTTC. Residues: CASSQRGPYNEQFF.

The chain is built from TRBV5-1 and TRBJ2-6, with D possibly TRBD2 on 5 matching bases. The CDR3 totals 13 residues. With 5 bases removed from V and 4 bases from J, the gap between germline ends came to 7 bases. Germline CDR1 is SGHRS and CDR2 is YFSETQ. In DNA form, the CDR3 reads TGCGCCAGCAGGAGGGAGGGGGCCAACGTCCTGACTTTC. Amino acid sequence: CASRREGANVLTF.

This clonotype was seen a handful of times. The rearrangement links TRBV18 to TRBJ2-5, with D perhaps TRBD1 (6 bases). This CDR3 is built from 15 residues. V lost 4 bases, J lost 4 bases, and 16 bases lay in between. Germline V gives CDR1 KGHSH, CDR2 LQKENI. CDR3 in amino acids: CASSQSVGALETQYF. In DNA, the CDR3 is TGTGCCAGCTCACAGTCGGTGGGGGCCCTAGAGACCCAGTACTTC.

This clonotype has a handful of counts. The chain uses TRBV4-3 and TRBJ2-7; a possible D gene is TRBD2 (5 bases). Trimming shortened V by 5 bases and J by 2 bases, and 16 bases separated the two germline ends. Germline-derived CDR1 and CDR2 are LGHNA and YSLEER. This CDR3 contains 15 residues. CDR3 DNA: TGCGCCAGCAGCTCCACGACGGGGAGCGCCTACGAGCAGTACTTC. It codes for CASSSTTGSAYEQYF.

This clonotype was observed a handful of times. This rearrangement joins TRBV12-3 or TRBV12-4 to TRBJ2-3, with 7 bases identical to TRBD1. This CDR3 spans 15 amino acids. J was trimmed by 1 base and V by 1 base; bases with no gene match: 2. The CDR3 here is CASSLEGGGTDTQYF. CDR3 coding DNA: TGTGCCAGCAGTTTAGAAGGGGGCGGCACAGATACGCAGTATTTT.

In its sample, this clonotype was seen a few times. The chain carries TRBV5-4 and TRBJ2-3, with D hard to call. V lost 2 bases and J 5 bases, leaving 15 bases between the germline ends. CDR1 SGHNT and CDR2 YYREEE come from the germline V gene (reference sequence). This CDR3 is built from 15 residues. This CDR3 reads CASSFGHESGDTQYF. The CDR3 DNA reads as TGTGCCAGCAGCTTCGGGCACGAGTCAGGAGATACGCAGTATTTT.

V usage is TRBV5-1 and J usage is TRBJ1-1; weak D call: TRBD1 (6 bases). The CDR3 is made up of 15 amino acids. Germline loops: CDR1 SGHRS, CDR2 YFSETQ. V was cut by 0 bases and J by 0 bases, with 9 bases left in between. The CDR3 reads CASSLDTGMNTEAFF. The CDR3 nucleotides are TGCGCCAGCAGCTTGGACACAGGGATGAACACTGAAGCTTTCTTT.

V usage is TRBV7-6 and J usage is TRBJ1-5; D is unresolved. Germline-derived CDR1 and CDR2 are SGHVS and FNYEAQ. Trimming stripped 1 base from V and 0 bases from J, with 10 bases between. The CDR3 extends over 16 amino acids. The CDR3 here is CASSLGAGISNQPQHF. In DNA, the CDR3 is TGTGCCAGCAGCTTAGGGGCGGGAATTAGCAATCAGCCCCAGCATTTT.

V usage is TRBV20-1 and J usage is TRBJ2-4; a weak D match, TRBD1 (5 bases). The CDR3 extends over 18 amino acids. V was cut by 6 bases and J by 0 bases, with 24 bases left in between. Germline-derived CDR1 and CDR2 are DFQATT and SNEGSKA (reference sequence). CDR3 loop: CSALKETGTTPAKNIQYF. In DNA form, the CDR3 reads TGCAGTGCCCTGAAGGAAACAGGTACCACTCCAGCCAAAAACATTCAGTACTTC.

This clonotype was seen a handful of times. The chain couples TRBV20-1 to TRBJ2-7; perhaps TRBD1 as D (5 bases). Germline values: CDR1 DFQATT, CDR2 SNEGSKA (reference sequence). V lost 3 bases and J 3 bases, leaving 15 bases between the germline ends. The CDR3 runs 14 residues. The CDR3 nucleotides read TGCAGTGCTAGGTCCTTTGACAGCAACTACGAGCAGTACTTC. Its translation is CSARSFDSNYEQYF.

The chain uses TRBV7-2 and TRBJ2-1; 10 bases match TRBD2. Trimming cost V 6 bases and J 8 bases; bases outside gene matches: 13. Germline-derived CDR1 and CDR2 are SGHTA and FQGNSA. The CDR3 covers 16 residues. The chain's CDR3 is CASRRTSSGSSHEQFF. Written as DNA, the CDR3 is TGTGCCAGCAGAAGGACGTCTAGCGGGAGTTCCCATGAGCAGTTCTTC.

The DNA for the CDR3 is TGTGCCACCAGTGGAGGTGCACGCTACGAGCAGTACTTC. The encoded protein is CATSGGARYEQYF. V gene TRBV24-1 combines with J gene TRBJ2-7; D gene uncertain. This CDR3 is built from 13 residues. With 5 bases removed from V and 3 bases from J, the gap between germline ends came to 10 bases. Looked up from germline, CDR1 is KGHDR and CDR2 is SFDVKD.

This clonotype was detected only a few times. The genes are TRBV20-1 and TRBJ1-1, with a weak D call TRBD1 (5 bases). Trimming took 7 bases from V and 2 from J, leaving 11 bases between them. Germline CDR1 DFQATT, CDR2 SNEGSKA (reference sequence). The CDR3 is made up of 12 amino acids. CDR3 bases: TGCAGTGTATTGGGGGTCAACACTGAAGCTTTCTTT. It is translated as CSVLGVNTEAFF.

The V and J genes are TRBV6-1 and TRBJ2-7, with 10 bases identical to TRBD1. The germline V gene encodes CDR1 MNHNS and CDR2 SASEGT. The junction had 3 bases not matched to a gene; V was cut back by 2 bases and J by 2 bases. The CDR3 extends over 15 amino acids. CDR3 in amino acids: CASSERTGGPYEQYF. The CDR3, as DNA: TGTGCCAGCAGTGAACGGACAGGGGGGCCCTACGAGCAGTACTTC.

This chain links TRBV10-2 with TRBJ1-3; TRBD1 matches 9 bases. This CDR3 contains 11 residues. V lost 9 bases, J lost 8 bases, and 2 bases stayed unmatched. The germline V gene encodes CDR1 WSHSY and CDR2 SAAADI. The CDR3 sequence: CASTGGDTIYF. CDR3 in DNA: TGCGCCAGTACAGGGGGCGACACCATATATTTT.

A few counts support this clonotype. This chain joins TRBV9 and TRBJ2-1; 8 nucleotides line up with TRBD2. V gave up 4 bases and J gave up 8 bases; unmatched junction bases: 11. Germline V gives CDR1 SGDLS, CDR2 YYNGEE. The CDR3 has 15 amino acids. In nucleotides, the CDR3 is TGTGCCAGCAGCCCGGCGGGACTAGGAATGGATGAGCAGTTCTTC. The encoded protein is CASSPAGLGMDEQFF.

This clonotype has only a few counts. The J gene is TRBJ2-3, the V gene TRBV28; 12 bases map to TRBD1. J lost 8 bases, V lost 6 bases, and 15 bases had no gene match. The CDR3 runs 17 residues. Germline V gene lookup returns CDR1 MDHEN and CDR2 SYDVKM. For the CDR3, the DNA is TGTGCCAGCAGCCACCGGGACAGGGGGCTCTCTGGGGGTACGCAGTATTTT. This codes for CASSHRDRGLSGGTQYF.

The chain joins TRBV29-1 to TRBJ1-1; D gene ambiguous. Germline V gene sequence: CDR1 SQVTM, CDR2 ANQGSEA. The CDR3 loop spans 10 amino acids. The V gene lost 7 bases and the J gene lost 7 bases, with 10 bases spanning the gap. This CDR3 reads CSAWEDEAFF. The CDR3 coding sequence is TGCAGCGCTTGGGAGGATGAAGCTTTCTTT.

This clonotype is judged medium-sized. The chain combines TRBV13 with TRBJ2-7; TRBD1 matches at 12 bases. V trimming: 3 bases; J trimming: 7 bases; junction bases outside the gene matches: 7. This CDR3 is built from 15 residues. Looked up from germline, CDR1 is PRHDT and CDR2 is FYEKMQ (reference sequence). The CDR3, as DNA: TGTGCCAGCAGCTTTCCCGGGACAGGGGGCAGGGAGCAGTACTTC. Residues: CASSFPGTGGREQYF.

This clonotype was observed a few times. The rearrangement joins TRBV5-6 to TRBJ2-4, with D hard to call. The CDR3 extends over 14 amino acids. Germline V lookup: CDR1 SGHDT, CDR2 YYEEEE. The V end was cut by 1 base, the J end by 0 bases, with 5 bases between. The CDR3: CASSLQVAKNIQYF. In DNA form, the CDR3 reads TGTGCCAGCAGCTTGCAGGTAGCCAAAAACATTCAGTACTTC.

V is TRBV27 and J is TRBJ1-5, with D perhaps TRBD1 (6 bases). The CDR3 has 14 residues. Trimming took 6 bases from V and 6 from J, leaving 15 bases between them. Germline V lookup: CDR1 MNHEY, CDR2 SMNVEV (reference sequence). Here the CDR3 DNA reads TGTGCCAGCAGCAACGGGGGGCCGGGTCAGCCCCAGCATTTT. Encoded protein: CASSNGGPGQPQHF.